The TCR beta chain described here comes from a study of shared clonotypes between healthy human individuals. Findings and caveats of the study: Among non-shared clonotypes, generation probabilities were lower than among those shared by all four donors.

Clones were read by immunoSEQ multiplex PCR, and TCRdb kept only the in-frame ones, dropping some. The table lists approximately 2.5 million clones, more than 85% of them singletons. Of note for this clone: What it binds is not known. The sample holds other DNA sequences that translate to the same CDR3.

This CDR3 has 15 residues. V shed 2 bases and J 0 bases; nucleotides not matched to a gene: 0. Germline V gene sequence: CDR1 SGHNT, CDR2 YYREEE (reference sequence). This rearrangement joins TRBV5-4 to TRBJ2-3, with 10 bases lining up with TRBD2. The sequencing sample was made of naive CD4+ T cells from PBMCs. Documented subset: CD45RA+ positively selected. This clonotype was obtained from a man in his late teens or twenties in good health. Some clones in this sample may be carry-over from other donors' samples. CDR3 coding DNA: TGTGCCAGCAGCTTAGCGGGAGGGAGCACAGATACGCAGTATTTT. Translation: CASSLAGGSTDTQYF.